This is a list of T cell receptor beta chains from one sample in a study of identical twins. In TCRdb, the 5' RACE reads were re-called with MiXCR into one record per CDR3 protein. Of 540,000 or so distinct CDR3 sequences in the sample, 20% to 25% were seen once. The same specimen was also included in a second study, on yellow fever vaccine responses in identical twins.

The sequenced material came from CD4+ T cells sorted from blood. The receptors derive from a woman under 30 in good health. Both conserved end residues are part of each CDR3. The order of the fields is CDR3 length, J gene, clone size, D gene, V gene, CDR3 protein, CDR3 DNA. A D gene is named only where the DNA matches it firmly. Clone size is stated in some rows and not others, as once, few, many or a class when expanded.

>12|TRBJ1-1|-|-|TRBV20-1
CSARYRSTEAFF
TGCAGTGCTAGATACAGGTCCACTGAAGCTTTCTTT
>10|TRBJ2-3|few|-|TRBV20-1
CSAERDTQYF
TGCAGTGCTGAGAGAGATACGCAGTATTTT
>13|TRBJ1-2|few|-|TRBV20-1
CSAREWQGSGYTF
TGCAGTGCTAGAGAGTGGCAGGGATCTGGCTACACCTTC
>15|TRBJ2-2|-|TRBD2|TRBV5-6
CASHGRGRDTGELFF
TGTGCCAGCCACGGACGGGGGAGGGACACCGGGGAGCTGTTTTTT
>15|TRBJ1-1|few|-|TRBV7-9
CASSTKDRMNTEAFF
TGTGCCAGCAGCACTAAAGACAGGATGAACACTGAAGCTTTCTTT
>17|TRBJ2-2|few|TRBD2|TRBV3-1
CASSLTSGRAGAGELFF
TGTGCCAGCAGCCTAACTAGCGGGAGGGCCGGGGCCGGGGAGCTGTTTTTT
>15|TRBJ2-7|few|-|TRBV4-1
CASSQDMGRVYEQYF
TGCGCCAGCAGCCAAGATATGGGAAGGGTCTACGAGCAGTACTTC
>13|TRBJ1-2|-|-|TRBV12-3/TRBV12-4
CASSLFVHYGYTF
TGTGCCAGCAGTTTGTTCGTCCACTATGGCTACACCTTC
>14|TRBJ2-1|-|-|TRBV20-1
CSARTSEGGGEQFF
TGCAGTGCTAGGACTTCCGAGGGAGGGGGTGAGCAGTTCTTC
>15|TRBJ2-4|-|TRBD1|TRBV28
CASSLQTGLRNIQYF
TGTGCCAGCAGTCTTCAGACAGGGCTGAGGAACATTCAGTACTTC
>16|TRBJ2-1|few|TRBD2|TRBV6-1
CASRRLGTSGANEQFF
TGTGCCAGCAGACGACTCGGGACTAGCGGGGCCAATGAGCAGTTCTTC
>14|TRBJ2-7|few|-|TRBV20-1
CSASDRRRSYEQYF
TGCAGTGCTAGTGACAGGAGGAGGTCCTACGAGCAGTACTTC
>16|TRBJ2-2|few|-|TRBV10-3
CAISDSAVANTGELFF
TGTGCCATCAGTGACTCGGCGGTAGCGAACACCGGGGAGCTGTTTTTT
>18|TRBJ1-2|-|-|TRBV18
CASSPPMASIHSAYGYTF
TGTGCCAGCTCACCACCGATGGCCAGTATACATTCGGCCTATGGCTACACCTTC
>16|TRBJ1-3|-|-|TRBV21-1
CASTGTEYFSGNTIYF
TGTGCCAGCACCGGGACAGAGTATTTCTCTGGAAACACCATATATTTT
>15|TRBJ2-3|-|-|TRBV20-1
CSARDLNRGTDTQYF
TGCAGTGCTAGAGATCTCAACCGGGGGACAGATACGCAGTATTTT
>17|TRBJ2-6|few|-|TRBV28
CATRTGDFLTGANVLTF
TGTGCCACGAGAACCGGGGACTTTTTAACTGGGGCCAACGTCCTGACTTTC
>15|TRBJ2-3|-|-|TRBV7-8
CASSLEARSTDTQYF
TGTGCCAGCAGCTTAGAGGCCAGGAGCACAGATACGCAGTATTTT
>13|TRBJ1-6|-|-|TRBV3-1
CASSQQVLSSLHF
TGTGCCAGCAGCCAGCAGGTCCTGTCGTCCCTCCACTTT
>13|TRBJ1-2|-|TRBD1|TRBV6-1
CASTLDRDYGYTF
TGTGCCAGCACCCTGGACAGGGACTATGGCTACACCTTC
>15|TRBJ2-2|few|-|TRBV19
CASSLGQLRTGELFF
TGTGCCAGTAGTCTAGGACAGCTAAGGACCGGGGAGCTGTTTTTT
>13|TRBJ2-7|-|TRBD2|TRBV20-1
CSAETSGTYEQYF
TGCAGTGCGGAGACTAGCGGGACCTACGAGCAGTACTTC
>13|TRBJ1-2|few|-|TRBV19
CATNGQKNYGYTF
TGTGCCACCAACGGACAGAAAAACTATGGCTACACCTTC